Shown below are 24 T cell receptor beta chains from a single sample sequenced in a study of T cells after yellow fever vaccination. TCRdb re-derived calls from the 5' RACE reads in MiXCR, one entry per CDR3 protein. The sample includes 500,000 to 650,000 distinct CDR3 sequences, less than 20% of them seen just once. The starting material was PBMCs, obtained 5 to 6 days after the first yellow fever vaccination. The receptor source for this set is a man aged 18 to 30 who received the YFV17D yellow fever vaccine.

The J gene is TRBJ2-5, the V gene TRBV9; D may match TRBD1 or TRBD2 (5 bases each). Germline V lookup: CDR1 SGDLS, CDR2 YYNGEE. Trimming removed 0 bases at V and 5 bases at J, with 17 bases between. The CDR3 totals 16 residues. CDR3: CASSVGVRGVGETQYF. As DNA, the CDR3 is TGTGCCAGCAGCGTAGGAGTGAGGGGCGTCGGCGAGACCCAGTACTTC.

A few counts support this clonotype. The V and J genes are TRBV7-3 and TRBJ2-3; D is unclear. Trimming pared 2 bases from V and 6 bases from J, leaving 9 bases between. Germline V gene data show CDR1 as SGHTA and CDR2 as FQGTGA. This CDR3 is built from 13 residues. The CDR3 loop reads CASSLLPDDTQYF. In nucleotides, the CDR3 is TGTGCCAGCAGCTTACTTCCCGACGATACGCAGTATTTT.

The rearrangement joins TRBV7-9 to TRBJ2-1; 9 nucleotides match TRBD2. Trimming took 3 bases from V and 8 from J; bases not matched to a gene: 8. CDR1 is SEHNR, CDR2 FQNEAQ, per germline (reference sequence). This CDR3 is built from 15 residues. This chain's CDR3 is CASSFGGGAADEQFF. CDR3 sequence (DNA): TGTGCCAGCAGCTTTGGCGGGGGGGCCGCGGATGAGCAGTTCTTC.

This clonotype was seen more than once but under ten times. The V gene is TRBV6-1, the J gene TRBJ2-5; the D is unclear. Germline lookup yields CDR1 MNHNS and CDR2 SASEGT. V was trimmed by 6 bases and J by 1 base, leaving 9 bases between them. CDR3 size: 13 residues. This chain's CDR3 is CASSPWAQETQYF. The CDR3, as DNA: TGTGCCAGCAGCCCTTGGGCCCAAGAGACCCAGTACTTC.

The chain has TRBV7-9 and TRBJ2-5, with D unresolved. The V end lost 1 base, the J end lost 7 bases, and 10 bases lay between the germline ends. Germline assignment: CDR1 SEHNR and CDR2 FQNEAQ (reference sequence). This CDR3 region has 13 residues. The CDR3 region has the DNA TGTGCCAGCAGCTTAGGAGCTTCGGGGACCCAGTACTTC. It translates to CASSLGASGTQYF.

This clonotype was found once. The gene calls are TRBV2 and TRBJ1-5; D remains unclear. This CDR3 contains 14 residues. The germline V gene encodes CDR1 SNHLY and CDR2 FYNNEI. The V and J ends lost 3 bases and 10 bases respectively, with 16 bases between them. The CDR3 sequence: CASSEVEGRQPQHF. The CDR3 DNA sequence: TGTGCCAGCAGTGAGGTGGAGGGCAGACAACCCCAGCATTTT. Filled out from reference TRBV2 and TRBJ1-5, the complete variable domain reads EPEVTQTPSHQVTQMGQEVILRCVPISNHLYFYWYRQILGQKVEFLVSFYNNEISEKSEIFDDQFSVERPDGSNFTLKIRSTKLEDSAMYFCASSEVEGRQPQHFGDGTRLSIL.

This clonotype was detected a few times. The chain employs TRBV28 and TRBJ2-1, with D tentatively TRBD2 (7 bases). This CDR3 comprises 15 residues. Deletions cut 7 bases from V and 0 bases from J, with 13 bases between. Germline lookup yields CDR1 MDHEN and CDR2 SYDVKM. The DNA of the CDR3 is TGTGCCAGCAAAAGGGGGGGAAGCTCCTACAATGAGCAGTTCTTC. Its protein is CASKRGGSSYNEQFF.

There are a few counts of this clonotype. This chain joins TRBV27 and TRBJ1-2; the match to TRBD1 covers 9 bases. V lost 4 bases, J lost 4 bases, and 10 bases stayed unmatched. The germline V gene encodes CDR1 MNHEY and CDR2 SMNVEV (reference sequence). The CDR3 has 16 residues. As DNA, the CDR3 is TGTGCCAGCAGTTCTCGCCGGGACAGGGAGCGCTATGGCTACACCTTC. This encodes CASSSRRDRERYGYTF.

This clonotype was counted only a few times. The CDR3 nucleotides read TGTGCCAGCAGCCAAGGGGACAGTAGTTCCGATGAGCAGTTCTTC. Translation gives CASSQGDSSSDEQFF. The V call is TRBV4-2, the J call TRBJ2-1; 7 bases map to TRBD1. The J segment lost 8 bases and the V segment lost 1 base, leaving 8 bases of the junction unmatched. This CDR3 contains 15 residues. Germline V gene lookup returns CDR1 LGHNA and CDR2 YNFKEQ.

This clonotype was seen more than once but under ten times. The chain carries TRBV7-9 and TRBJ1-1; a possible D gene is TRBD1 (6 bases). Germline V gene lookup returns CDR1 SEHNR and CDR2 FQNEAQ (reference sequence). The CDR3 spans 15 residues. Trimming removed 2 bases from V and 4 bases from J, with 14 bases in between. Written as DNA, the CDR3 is TGTGCCAGCAGCTTATTACAGGGATTTAGCACTGAAGCTTTCTTT. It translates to CASSLLQGFSTEAFF. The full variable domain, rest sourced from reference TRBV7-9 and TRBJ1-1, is DTGVSQNPRHKITKRGQNVTFRCDPISEHNRLYWYRQTLGQGPEFLTYFQNEAQLEKSRLLSDRFSAERPKGSFSTLEIQRTEQGDSAMYLCASSLLQGFSTEAFFGQGTRLTVV.

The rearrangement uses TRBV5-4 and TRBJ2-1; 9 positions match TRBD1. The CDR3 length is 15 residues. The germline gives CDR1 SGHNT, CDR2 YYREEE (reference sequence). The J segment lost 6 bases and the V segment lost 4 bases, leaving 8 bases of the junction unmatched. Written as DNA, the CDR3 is TGTGCCAGCAGCGGGACAGGGTCCGCTTTCAATGAGCAGTTCTTC. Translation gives CASSGTGSAFNEQFF.

The CDR3 reads CASSLELAGARGTDTQYF. CDR3 nucleotides: TGCGCCAGCAGCTTGGAACTAGCGGGGGCCCGGGGCACAGATACGCAGTATTTT. This chain uses TRBV5-1 with TRBJ2-3, with TRBD2 identical over 11 bases. V was clipped by 0 bases and J by 1 base; unmatched bases: 7. The CDR3 is 18 residues long. From germline, CDR1 is SGHRS and CDR2 YFSETQ.

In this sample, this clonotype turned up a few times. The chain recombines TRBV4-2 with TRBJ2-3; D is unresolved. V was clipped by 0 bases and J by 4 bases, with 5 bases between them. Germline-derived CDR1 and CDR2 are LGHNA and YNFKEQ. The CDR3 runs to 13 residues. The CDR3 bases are TGTGCCAGCAGCCAAGATCAAGCAGATACGCAGTATTTT. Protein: CASSQDQADTQYF.

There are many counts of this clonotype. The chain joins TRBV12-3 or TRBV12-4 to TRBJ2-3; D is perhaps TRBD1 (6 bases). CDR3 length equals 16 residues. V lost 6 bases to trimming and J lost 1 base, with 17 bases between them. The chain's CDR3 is CASSLTTGSGTDTQYF. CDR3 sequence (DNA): TGTGCCAGCAGCCTCACCACAGGGTCGGGCACAGATACGCAGTATTTT.

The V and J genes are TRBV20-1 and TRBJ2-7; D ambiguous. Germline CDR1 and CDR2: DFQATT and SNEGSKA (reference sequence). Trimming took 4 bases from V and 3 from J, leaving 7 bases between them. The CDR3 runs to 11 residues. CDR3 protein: CSATDNYEQYF. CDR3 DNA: TGCAGTGCTACTGACAACTACGAGCAGTACTTC.

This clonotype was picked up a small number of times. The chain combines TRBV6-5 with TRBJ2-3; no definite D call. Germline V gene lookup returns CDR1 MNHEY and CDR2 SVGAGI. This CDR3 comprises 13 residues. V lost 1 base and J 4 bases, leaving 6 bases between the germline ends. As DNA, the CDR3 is TGTGCCAGCAGTTACTTAGCAGCAGATACGCAGTATTTT. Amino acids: CASSYLAADTQYF.

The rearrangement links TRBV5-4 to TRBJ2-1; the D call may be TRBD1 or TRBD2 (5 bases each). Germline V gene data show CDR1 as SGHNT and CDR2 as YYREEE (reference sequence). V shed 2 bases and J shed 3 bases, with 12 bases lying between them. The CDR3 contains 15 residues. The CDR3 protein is CASSLSGTYYNEQFF. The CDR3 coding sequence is TGTGCCAGCAGCTTATCCGGGACCTACTACAATGAGCAGTTCTTC.

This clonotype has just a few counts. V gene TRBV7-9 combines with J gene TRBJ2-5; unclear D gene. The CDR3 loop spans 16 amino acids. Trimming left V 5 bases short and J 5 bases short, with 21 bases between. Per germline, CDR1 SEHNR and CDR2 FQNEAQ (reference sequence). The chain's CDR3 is CASSPLMLTAAETQYF. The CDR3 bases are TGTGCCAGCAGCCCTTTAATGCTAACGGCCGCCGAGACCCAGTACTTC.

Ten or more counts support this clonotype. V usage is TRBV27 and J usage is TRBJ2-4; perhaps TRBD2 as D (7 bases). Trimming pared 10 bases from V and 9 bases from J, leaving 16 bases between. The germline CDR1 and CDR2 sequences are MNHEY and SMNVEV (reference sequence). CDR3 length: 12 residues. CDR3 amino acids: CATRGARPIQYF. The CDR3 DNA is TGTGCCACCCGGGGGGCGCGTCCCATTCAGTACTTC.

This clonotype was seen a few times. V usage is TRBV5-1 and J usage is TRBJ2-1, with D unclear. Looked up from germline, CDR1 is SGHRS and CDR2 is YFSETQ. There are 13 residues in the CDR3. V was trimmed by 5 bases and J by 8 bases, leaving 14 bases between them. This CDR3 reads CASRVGMSDEQFF. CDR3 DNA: TGCGCCAGCAGGGTAGGGATGAGCGATGAGCAGTTCTTC.

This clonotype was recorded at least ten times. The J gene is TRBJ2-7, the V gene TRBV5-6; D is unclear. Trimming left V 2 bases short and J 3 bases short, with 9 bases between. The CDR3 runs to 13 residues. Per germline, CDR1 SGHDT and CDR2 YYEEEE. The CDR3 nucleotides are TGTGCCAGCAGCTTCCCTTCGAACTACGAGCAGTACGTC. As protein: CASSFPSNYEQYV.

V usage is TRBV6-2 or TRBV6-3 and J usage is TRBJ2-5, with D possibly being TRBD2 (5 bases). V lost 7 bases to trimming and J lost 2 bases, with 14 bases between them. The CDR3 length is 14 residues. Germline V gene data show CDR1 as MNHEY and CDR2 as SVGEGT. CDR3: CASNGGGTQETQYF. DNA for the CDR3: TGTGCCAGCAATGGAGGCGGAACACAAGAGACCCAGTACTTC.

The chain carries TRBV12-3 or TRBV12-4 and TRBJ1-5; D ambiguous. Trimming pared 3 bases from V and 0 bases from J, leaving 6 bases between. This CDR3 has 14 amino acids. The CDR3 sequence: CASSFRVSNQPQHF. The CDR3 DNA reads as TGTGCCAGCAGTTTTCGGGTTAGCAATCAGCCCCAGCATTTT.

CDR3 coding DNA: TGTGCCAGCAGTTCCCTAGCGGGGACCGGGGAGCTGTTTTTT. This sequence encodes CASSSLAGTGELFF. The chain employs TRBV12-3 or TRBV12-4 and TRBJ2-2; the match to TRBD2 covers 9 bases. The V gene end was trimmed by 4 bases and the J gene end by 5 bases; junction bases not matched to a gene: 2. CDR3 size: 14 residues.